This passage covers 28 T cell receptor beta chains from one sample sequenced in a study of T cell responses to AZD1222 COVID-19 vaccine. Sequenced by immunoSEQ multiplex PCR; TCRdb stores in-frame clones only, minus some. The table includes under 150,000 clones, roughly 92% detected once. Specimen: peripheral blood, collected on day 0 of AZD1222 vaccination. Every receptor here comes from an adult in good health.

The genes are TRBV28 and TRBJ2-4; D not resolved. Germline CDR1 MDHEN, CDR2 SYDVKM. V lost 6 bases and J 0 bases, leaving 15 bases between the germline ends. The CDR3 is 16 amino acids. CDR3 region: CASSPEPVLAKNIQYF. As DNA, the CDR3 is TGTGCCAGCAGCCCTGAGCCAGTCCTAGCCAAAAACATTCAGTACTTC.

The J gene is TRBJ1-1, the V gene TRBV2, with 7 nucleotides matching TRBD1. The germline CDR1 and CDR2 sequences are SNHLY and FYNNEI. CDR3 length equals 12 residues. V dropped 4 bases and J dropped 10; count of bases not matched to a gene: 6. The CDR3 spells CASSGIDRAAFF. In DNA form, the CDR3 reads TGTGCCAGCAGTGGAATCGACAGGGCAGCTTTCTTT.

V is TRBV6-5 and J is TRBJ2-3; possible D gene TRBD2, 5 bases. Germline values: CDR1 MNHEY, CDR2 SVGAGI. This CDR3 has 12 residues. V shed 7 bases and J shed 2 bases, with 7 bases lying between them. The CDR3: CASNGDTDTQYF. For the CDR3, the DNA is TGTGCCAGCAACGGGGACACAGATACGCAGTATTTT.

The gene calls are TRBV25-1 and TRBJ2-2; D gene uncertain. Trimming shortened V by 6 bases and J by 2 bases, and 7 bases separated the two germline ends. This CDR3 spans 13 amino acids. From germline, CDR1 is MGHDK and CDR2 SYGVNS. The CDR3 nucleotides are TGTGCCAGCAGCGTATCAAACACCGGGGAGCTGTTTTTT. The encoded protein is CASSVSNTGELFF. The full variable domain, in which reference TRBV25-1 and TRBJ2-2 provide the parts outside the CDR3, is EADIYQTPRYLVIGTGKKITLECSQTMGHDKMYWYQQDPGMELHLIHYSYGVNSTEKGDLSSESTVSRIRTEHFPLTLESARPSHTSQYLCASSVSNTGELFFGEGSRLTVL.

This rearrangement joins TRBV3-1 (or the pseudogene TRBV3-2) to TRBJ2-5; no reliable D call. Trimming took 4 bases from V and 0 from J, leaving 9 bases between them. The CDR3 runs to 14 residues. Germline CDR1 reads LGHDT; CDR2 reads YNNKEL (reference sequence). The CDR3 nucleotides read TGTGCCAGCAGCCCCCCGGCGTACCAAGAGACCCAGTACTTC. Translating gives CASSPPAYQETQYF.

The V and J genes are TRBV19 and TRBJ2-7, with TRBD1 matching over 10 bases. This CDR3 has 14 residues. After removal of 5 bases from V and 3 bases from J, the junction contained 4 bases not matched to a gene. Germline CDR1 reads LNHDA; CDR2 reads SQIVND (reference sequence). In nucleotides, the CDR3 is TGTGCCAGTAGTTGGACAGGGGGGGACTACGAGCAGTACTTC. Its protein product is CASSWTGGDYEQYF.

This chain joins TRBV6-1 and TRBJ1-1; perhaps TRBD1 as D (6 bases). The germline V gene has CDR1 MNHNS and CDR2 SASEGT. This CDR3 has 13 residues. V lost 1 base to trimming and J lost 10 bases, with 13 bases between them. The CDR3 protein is CASSEGLPGVAFF. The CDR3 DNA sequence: TGTGCCAGCAGTGAAGGTCTGCCAGGGGTAGCTTTCTTT.

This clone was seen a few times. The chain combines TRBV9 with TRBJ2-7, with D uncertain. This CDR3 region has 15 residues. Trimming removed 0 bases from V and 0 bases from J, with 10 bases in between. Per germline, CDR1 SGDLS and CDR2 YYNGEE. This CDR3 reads CASSVEQTSSYEQYF. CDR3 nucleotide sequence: TGTGCCAGCAGCGTAGAACAGACCAGCTCCTACGAGCAGTACTTC.

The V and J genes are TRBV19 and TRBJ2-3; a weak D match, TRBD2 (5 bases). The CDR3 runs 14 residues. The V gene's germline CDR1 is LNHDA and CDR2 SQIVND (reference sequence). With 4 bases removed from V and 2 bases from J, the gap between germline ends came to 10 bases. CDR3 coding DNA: TGTGCCAGTAGTAAGCGGCGGGTCACAGATACGCAGTATTTT. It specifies CASSKRRVTDTQYF.

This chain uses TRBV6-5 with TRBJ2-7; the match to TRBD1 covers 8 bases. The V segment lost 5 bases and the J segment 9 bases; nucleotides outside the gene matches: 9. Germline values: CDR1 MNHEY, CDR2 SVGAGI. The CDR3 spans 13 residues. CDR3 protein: CASSLQDRAGQYF. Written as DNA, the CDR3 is TGTGCCAGCAGTCTACAGGACAGGGCCGGGCAGTACTTC.

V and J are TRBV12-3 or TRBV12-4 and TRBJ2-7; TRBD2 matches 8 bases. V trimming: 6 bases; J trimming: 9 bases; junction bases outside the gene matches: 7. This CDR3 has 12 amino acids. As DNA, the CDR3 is TGTGCCAGCAGAGCCGTCGGGGGGGGGCAGTACTTC. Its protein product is CASRAVGGGQYF.

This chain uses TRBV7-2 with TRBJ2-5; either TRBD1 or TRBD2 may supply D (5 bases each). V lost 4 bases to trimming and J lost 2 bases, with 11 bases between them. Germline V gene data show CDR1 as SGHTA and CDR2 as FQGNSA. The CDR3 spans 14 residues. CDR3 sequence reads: CASSSGPTQETQYF. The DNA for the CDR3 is TGTGCCAGCAGCTCGGGACCGACACAAGAGACCCAGTACTTC.

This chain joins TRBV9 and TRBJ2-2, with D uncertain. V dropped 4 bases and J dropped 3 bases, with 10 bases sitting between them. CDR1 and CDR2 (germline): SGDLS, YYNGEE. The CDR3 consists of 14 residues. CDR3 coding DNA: TGTGCCAGCAGCATGGAGACCTACACCGGGGAGCTGTTTTTT. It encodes CASSMETYTGELFF.

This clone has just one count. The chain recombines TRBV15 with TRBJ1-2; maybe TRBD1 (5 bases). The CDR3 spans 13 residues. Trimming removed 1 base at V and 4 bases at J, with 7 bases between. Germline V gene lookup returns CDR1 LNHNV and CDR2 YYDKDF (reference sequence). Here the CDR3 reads CATSRGGGYGYTF. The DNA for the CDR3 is TGTGCCACCAGCAGAGGTGGGGGCTATGGCTACACCTTC.

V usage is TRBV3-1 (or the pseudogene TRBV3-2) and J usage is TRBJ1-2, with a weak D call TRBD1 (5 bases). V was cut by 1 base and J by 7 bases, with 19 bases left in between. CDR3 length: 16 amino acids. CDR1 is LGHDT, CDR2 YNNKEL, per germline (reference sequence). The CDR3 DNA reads TGTGCCAGCAGCCAAGGGTGGGACCGCTATTTTCTTGGCTACACCTTC. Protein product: CASSQGWDRYFLGYTF.

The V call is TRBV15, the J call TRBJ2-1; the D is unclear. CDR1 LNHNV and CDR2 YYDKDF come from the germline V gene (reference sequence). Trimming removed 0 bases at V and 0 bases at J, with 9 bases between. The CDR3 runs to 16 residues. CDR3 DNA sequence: TGTGCCACCAGCAGAGACACCCCGAGCTCCTACAATGAGCAGTTCTTC. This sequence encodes CATSRDTPSSYNEQFF.

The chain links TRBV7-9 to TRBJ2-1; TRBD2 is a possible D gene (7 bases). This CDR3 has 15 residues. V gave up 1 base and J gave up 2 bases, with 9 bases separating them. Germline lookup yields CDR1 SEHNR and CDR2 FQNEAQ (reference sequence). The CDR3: CASSLGGGAYNEQFF. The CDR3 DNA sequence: TGTGCCAGCAGCTTAGGAGGGGGGGCCTACAATGAGCAGTTCTTC.

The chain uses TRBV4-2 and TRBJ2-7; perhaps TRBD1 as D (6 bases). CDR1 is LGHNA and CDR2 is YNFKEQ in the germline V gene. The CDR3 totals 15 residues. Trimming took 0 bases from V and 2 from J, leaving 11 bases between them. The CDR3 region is CASSQEEAGAYEQYF. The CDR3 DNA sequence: TGTGCCAGCAGCCAAGAGGAGGCAGGGGCCTACGAGCAGTACTTC.

The CDR3 region has the DNA TGTGCCAGCAGCCCCCGGGACAGGGGCATGAACACTGAAGCTTTCTTT. This gives the protein CASSPRDRGMNTEAFF. The chain couples TRBV3-1 (or the pseudogene TRBV3-2) to TRBJ1-1; 10 positions match TRBD1. Germline V gene lookup returns CDR1 LGHDT and CDR2 YNNKEL (reference sequence). The CDR3 spans 16 residues. The V and J ends lost 4 bases and 0 bases, in that order; junction bases with no gene match: 5.

The CDR3 loop is CASSQDLGTRSGELFF. For the CDR3, the DNA is TGTGCCAGCAGCCAAGATCTCGGGACTAGGTCCGGGGAGCTGTTTTTT. The chain links TRBV3-1 (or the pseudogene TRBV3-2) to TRBJ2-2; 8 bases line up with TRBD2. The CDR3 length is 16 residues. The junction had 6 bases not matched to a gene; V was cut back by 0 bases and J by 6 bases. The germline CDR1 and CDR2 sequences are LGHDT and YNNKEL (reference sequence).

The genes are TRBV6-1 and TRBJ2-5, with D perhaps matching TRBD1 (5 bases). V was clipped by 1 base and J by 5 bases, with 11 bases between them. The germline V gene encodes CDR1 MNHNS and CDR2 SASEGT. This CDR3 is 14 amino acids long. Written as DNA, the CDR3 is TGTGCCAGCAGTGAAGGGGGCTGGGGCGAGACCCAGTACTTC. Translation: CASSEGGWGETQYF.

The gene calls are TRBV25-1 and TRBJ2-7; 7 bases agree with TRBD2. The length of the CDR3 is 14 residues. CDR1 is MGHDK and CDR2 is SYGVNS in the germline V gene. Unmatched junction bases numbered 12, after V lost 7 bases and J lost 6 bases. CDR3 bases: TGTGCCAGCAAGGCGCGGGGAGGGCCCCCCGAGCAGTACTTC. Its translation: CASKARGGPPEQYF.

CDR3 DNA sequence: TGTGCCAGCAGTTTATTCGGGGGGAGAACTGAAGCTTTCTTT. Translating it yields CASSLFGGRTEAFF. This chain connects TRBV28 to TRBJ1-1, with a weak D call TRBD1 (5 bases). The CDR3 is made up of 14 amino acids. With 1 base removed from V and 5 bases from J, the gap between germline ends came to 11 bases. Germline CDR1 MDHEN, CDR2 SYDVKM.

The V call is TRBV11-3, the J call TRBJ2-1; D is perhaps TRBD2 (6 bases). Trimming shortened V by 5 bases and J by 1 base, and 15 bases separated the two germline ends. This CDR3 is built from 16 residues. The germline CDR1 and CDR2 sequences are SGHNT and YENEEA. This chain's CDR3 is CASSRAGTYSYNEQFF. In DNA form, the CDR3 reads TGTGCCAGCAGCCGGGCGGGGACTTATTCCTACAATGAGCAGTTCTTC.

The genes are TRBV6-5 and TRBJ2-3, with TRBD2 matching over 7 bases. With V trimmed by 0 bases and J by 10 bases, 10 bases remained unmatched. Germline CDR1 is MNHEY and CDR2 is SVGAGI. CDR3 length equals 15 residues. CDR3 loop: CASSYSLGGTTAQYF. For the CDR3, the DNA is TGTGCCAGCAGTTACTCGTTAGGCGGGACTACAGCGCAGTATTTT.

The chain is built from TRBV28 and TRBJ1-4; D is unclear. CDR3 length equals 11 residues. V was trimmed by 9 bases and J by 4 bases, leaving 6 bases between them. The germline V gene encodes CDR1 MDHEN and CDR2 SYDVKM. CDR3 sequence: CASENNEKLFF. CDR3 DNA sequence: TGTGCCAGTGAAAATAATGAAAAACTGTTTTTT. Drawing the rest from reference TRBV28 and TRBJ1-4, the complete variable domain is DVKVTQSSRYLVKRTGEKVFLECVQDMDHENMFWYRQDPGLGLRLIYFSYDVKMKEKGDIPEGYSVSREKKERFSLILESASTNQTSMYLCASENNEKLFFGSGTQLSVL.

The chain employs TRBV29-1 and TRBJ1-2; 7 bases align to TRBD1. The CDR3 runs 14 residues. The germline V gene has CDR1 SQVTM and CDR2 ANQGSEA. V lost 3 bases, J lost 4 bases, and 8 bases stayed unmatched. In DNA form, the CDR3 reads TGCAGCGTTGAGAGGGACAGAAACGTCTATGGCTACACCTTC. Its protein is CSVERDRNVYGYTF.

The CDR3 DNA follows: TGTGCCAGCAGTGAATCGGGGGACAGGAAGCACTATGGCTACACCTTC. Protein product: CASSESGDRKHYGYTF. The V gene is TRBV6-1, the J gene TRBJ1-2; 8 bases agree with TRBD1. J lost 3 bases, V lost 2 bases, and 8 bases had no gene match. The CDR3 is made up of 16 amino acids. The germline gives CDR1 MNHNS, CDR2 SASEGT.